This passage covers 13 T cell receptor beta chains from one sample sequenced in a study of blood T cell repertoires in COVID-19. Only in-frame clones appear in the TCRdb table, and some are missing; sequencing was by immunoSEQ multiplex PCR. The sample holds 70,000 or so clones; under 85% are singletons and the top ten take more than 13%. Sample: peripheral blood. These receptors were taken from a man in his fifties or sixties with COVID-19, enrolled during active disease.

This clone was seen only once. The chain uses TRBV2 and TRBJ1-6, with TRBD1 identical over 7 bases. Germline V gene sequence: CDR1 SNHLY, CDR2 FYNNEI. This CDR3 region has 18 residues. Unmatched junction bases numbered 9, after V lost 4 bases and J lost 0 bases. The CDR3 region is CASSGTKQGPSYNSPLHF. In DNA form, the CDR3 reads TGTGCCAGCAGTGGGACCAAACAGGGGCCCTCCTATAATTCACCCCTCCACTTT.

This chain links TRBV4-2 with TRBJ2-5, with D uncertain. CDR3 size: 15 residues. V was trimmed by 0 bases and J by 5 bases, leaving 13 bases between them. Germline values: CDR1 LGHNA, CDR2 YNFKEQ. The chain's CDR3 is CASSQDHWSRETQYF. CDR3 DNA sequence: TGTGCCAGCAGCCAAGATCACTGGTCCAGGGAGACCCAGTACTTC.

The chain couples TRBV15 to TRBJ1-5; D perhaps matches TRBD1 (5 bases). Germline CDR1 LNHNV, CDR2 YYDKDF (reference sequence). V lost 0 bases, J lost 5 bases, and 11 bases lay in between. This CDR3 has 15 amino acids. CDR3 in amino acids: CATSRDRAGYQPQHF. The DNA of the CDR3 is TGTGCCACCAGCAGAGATAGGGCAGGGTATCAGCCCCAGCATTTT. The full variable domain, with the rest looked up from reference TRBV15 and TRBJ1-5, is DAMVIQNPRYQVTQFGKPVTLSCSQTLNHNVMYWYQQKSSQAPKLLFHYYDKDFNNEADTPDNFQSRRPNTSFCFLDIRSPGLGDTAMYLCATSRDRAGYQPQHFGDGTRLSIL.

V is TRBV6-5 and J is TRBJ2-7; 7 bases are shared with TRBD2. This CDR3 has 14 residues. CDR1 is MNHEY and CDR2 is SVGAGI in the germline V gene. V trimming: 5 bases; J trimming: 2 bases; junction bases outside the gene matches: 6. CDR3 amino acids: CASSPRESAYEQYF. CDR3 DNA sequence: TGTGCCAGCAGTCCGCGGGAGTCGGCCTACGAGCAGTACTTC.

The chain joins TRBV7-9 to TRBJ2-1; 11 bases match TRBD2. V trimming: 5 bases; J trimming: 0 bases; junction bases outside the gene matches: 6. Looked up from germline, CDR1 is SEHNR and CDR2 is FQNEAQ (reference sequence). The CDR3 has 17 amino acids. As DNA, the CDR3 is TGTGCCAGCAGCGCCAAGCTAGCGGGGGGCTCCTACAATGAGCAGTTCTTC. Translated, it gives CASSAKLAGGSYNEQFF. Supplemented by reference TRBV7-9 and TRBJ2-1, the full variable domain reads DTGVSQNPRHKITKRGQNVTFRCDPISEHNRLYWYRQTLGQGPEFLTYFQNEAQLEKSRLLSDRFSAERPKGSFSTLEIQRTEQGDSAMYLCASSAKLAGGSYNEQFFGPGTRLTVL.

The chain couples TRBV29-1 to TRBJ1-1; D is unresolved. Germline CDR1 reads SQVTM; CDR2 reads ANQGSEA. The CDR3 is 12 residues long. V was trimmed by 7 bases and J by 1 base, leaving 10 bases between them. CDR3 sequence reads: CSARGGNTEAFF. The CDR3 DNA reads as TGCAGCGCCCGAGGCGGGAACACTGAAGCTTTCTTT.

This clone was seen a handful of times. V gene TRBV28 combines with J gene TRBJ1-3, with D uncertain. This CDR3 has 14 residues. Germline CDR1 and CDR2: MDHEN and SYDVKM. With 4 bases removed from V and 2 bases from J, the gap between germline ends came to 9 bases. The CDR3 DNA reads TGTGCCAGCAGTTCCCGGGAGACTGGAAACACCATATATTTT. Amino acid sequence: CASSSRETGNTIYF.

CDR3 region: CASSDGTGGNTGELFF. The CDR3 bases are TGTGCCAGCAGCGACGGGACAGGGGGAAACACCGGGGAGCTGTTTTTT. This sequence joins TRBV5-4 and TRBJ2-2; 11 nucleotides align to TRBD1. This CDR3 is 16 amino acids long. In germline, CDR1 is SGHNT, CDR2 YYREEE (reference sequence). V was clipped by 4 bases and J by 2 bases; unmatched bases: 4.

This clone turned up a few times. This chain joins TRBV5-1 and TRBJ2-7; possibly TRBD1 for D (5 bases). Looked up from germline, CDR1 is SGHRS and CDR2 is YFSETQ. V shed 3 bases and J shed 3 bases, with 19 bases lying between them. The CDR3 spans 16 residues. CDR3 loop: CASSSSLGTGLYEQYF. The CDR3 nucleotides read TGCGCCAGCAGCTCGTCCCTCGGCACAGGTCTCTACGAGCAGTACTTC.

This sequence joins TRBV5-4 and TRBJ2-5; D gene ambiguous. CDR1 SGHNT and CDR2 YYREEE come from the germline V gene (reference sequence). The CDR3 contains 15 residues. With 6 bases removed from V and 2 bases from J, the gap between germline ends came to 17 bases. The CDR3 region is CASTLSVTPQETQYF. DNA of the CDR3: TGTGCCAGCACCCTATCTGTCACCCCTCAAGAGACCCAGTACTTC. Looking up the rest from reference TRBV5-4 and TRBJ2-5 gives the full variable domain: ETGVTQSPTHLIKTRGQQVTLRCSSQSGHNTVSWYQQALGQGPQFIFQYYREEENGRGNFPPRFSGLQFPNYSSELNVNALELDDSALYLCASTLSVTPQETQYFGPGTRLLVL.

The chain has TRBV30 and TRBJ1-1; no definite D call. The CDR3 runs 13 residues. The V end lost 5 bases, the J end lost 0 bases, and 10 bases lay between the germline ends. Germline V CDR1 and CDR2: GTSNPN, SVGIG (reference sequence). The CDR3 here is CAWSRPLNTEAFF. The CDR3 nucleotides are TGTGCCTGGTCTAGGCCATTGAACACTGAAGCTTTCTTT.

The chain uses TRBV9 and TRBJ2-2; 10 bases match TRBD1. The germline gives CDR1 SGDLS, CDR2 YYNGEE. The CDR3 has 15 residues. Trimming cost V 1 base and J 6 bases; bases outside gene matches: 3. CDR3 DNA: TGTGCCAGCAGCGTATGGGACAGGGGTGCCGGGGAGCTGTTTTTT. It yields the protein CASSVWDRGAGELFF.

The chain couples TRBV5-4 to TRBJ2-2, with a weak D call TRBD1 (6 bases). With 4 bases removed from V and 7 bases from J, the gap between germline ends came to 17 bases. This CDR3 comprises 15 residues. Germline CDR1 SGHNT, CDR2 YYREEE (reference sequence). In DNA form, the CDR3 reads TGTGCCAGCAGCCATCGTCAGGGGAACGGCGGGGAGCTGTTTTTT. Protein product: CASSHRQGNGGELFF.